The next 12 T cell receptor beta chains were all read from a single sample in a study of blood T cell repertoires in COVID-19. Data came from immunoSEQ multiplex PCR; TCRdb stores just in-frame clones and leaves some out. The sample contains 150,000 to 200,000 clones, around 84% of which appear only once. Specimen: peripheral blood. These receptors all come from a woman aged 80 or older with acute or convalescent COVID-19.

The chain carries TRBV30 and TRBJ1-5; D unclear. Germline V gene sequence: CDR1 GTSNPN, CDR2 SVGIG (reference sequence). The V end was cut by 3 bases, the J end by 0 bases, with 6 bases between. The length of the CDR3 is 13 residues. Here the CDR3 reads CAWSGYSNQPQHF. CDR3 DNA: TGTGCCTGGAGCGGGTATAGCAATCAGCCCCAGCATTTT. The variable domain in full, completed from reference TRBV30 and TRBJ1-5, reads SQTIHQWPATLVQPVGSPLSLECTVEGTSNPNLYWYRQAAGRGLQLLFYSVGIGQISSEVPQNLSASRPQDRQFILSSKKLLLSDSGFYLCAWSGYSNQPQHFGDGTRLSIL.

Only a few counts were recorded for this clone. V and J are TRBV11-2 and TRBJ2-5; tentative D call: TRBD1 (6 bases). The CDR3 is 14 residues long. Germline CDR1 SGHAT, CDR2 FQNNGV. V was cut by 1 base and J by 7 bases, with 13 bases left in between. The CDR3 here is CASSLAAGERTQYF. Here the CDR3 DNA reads TGTGCCAGCAGCTTAGCCGCAGGGGAGCGGACCCAGTACTTC.

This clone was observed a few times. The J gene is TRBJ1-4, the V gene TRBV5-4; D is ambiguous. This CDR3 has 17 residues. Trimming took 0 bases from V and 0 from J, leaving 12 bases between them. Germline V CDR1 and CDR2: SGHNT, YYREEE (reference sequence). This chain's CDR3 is CASSLGVGVATNEKLFF. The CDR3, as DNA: TGTGCCAGCAGCTTGGGTGTCGGGGTGGCAACTAATGAAAAACTGTTTTTT. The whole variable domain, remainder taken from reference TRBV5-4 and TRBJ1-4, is ETGVTQSPTHLIKTRGQQVTLRCSSQSGHNTVSWYQQALGQGPQFIFQYYREEENGRGNFPPRFSGLQFPNYSSELNVNALELDDSALYLCASSLGVGVATNEKLFFGSGTQLSVL.

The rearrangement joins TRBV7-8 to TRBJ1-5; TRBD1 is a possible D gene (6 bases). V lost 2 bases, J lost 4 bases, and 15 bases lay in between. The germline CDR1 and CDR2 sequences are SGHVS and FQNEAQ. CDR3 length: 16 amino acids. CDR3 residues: CASSLSFNTGNQPQHF. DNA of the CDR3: TGTGCCAGCAGCTTATCCTTTAACACAGGGAATCAGCCCCAGCATTTT. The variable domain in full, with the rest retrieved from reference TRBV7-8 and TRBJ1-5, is GAGVSQSPRYKVAKRGQDVALRCDPISGHVSLFWYQQALGQGPEFLTYFQNEAQLDKSGLPSDRFFAERPEGSVSTLKIQRTQQEDSAVYLCASSLSFNTGNQPQHFGDGTRLSIL.

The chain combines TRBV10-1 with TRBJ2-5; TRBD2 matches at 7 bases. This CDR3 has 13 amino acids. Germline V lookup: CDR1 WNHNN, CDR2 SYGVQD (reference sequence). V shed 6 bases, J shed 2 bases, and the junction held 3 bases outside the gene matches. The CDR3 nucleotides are TGCGCCAGCAGAGCGGGACTTCAAGAGACCCAGTACTTC. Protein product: CASRAGLQETQYF.

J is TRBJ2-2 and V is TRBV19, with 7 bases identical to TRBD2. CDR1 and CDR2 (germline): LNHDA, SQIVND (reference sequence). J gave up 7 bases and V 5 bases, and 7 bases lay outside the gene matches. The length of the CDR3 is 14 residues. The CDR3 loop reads CASSLGGLSGELFF. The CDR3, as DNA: TGTGCCAGTAGTCTGGGAGGGTTGAGCGGGGAGCTGTTTTTT.

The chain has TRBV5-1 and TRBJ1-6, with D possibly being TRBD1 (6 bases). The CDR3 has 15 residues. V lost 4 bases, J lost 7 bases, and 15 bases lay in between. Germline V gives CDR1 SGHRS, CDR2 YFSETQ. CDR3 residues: CASSPGQGTNSPLHF. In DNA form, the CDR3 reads TGCGCCAGCAGCCCCGGCCAGGGGACGAATTCACCCCTCCACTTT.

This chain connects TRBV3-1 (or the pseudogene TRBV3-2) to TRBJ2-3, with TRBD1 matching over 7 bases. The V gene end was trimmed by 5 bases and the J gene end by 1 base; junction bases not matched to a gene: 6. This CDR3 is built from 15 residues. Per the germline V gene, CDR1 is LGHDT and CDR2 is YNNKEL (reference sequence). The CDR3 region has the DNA TGTGCCAGCAGCACCCGACAGGGCGGCACAGATACGCAGTATTTT. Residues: CASSTRQGGTDTQYF.

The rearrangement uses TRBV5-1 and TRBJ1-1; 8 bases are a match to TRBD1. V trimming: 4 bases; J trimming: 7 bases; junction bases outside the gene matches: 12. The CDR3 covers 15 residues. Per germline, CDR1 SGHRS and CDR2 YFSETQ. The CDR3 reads CASSQGSRGHVEAFF. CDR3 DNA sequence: TGCGCCAGCAGCCAGGGATCCAGGGGGCATGTTGAAGCTTTCTTT.

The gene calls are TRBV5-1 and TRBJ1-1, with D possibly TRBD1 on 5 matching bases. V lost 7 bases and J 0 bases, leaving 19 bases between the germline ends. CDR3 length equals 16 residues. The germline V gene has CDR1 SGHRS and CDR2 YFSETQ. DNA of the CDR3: TGCGCCAGCGCGTGGGGCAGCCTACCTATGAACACTGAAGCTTTCTTT. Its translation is CASAWGSLPMNTEAFF.

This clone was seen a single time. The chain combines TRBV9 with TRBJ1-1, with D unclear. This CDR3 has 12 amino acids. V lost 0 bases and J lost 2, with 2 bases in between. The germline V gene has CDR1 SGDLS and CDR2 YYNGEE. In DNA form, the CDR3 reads TGTGCCAGCAGCGTAGCAAACACTGAAGCTTTCTTT. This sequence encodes CASSVANTEAFF.

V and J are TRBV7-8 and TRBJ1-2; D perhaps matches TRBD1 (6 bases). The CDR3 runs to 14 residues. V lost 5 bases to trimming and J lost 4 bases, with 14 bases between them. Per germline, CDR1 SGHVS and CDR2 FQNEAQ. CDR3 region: CASSLRQELYGYTF. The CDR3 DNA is TGTGCCAGCAGCCTAAGACAGGAACTCTATGGCTACACCTTC.